Presented here are 13 T cell receptor beta chains from one specimen sequenced in a study of radiotherapy plus CTLA-4 blockade in lung cancer. Assay used: immunoSEQ multiplex PCR; TCRdb lists only in-frame clones, some missing. The data hold 60,000 to 70,000 clones, with around 80% observed a single time. The sample consisted of peripheral blood, taken from a patient treated with radiotherapy plus ipilimumab. These TCRs come from a human donor with non-small cell lung cancer who had a complete response to radiotherapy plus ipilimumab.

The genes are TRBV10-2 and TRBJ1-5; 10 nucleotides line up with TRBD1. The CDR3 is made up of 13 amino acids. Germline V CDR1 and CDR2: WSHSY, SAAADI. J gave up 7 bases and V 6 bases, and 3 bases lay outside the gene matches. Here the CDR3 reads CASRGQGRQPQHF. The CDR3 coding sequence is TGCGCCAGCAGGGGACAGGGGAGGCAGCCCCAGCATTTT.

The V gene is TRBV11-2, the J gene TRBJ2-1, with TRBD2 matching 15 bases. J was trimmed by 6 bases and V by 0 bases; bases with no gene match: 12. The CDR3 has 20 amino acids. Germline CDR1 SGHAT, CDR2 FQNNGV. The CDR3 nucleotides are TGTGCCAGCAGCTTAGATCCCCCGGGGACTAGCGGGAGGCTTGGCAATGAGCAGTTCTTC. This translates into CASSLDPPGTSGRLGNEQFF.

This sequence joins TRBV11-2 and TRBJ2-5, with 7 bases that match TRBD1. The CDR3 consists of 15 residues. Germline V lookup: CDR1 SGHAT, CDR2 FQNNGV. The V gene end was trimmed by 7 bases and the J gene end by 5 bases; junction bases not matched to a gene: 13. CDR3 in DNA: TGTGCCAGCACCAAGGCCCCGGACAGGATTGAGACCCAGTACTTC. It yields the protein CASTKAPDRIETQYF.

This chain connects TRBV5-1 to TRBJ2-2; D may be TRBD2 (5 bases). V lost 1 base, J lost 2 bases, and 6 bases lay in between. Looked up from germline, CDR1 is SGHRS and CDR2 is YFSETQ. This CDR3 comprises 14 residues. CDR3 sequence: CASSLSGNTGELFF. CDR3 DNA: TGCGCCAGCAGCTTGAGCGGAAACACCGGGGAGCTGTTTTTT.

The V and J genes are TRBV5-4 and TRBJ2-2; 11 bases agree with TRBD2. The V gene end was trimmed by 4 bases and the J gene end by 7 bases; junction bases not matched to a gene: 9. Germline CDR1 reads SGHNT; CDR2 reads YYREEE (reference sequence). The CDR3 has 16 residues. The CDR3 DNA reads TGTGCCAGCAGCACGACTAGCGGGATGGTCGGCGGGGAGCTGTTTTTT. Amino acids: CASSTTSGMVGGELFF.

The V gene is TRBV27, the J gene TRBJ1-2; 8 bases match TRBD1. Germline CDR1 MNHEY, CDR2 SMNVEV (reference sequence). The CDR3 is made up of 14 amino acids. J was trimmed by 5 bases and V by 5 bases; bases with no gene match: 7. The CDR3 DNA sequence: TGTGCCAGCAGTCCATGGACAGGGAGGTATGGCTACACCTTC. This gives the protein CASSPWTGRYGYTF.

J is TRBJ1-2 and V is TRBV27; D call uncertain. Between the trimmed V and J ends, which lost 3 bases and 4 bases, there was a span of 9 bases. CDR1 MNHEY and CDR2 SMNVEV come from the germline V gene (reference sequence). The CDR3 loop spans 13 amino acids. The DNA for the CDR3 is TGTGCCAGCAGTTTCAGCGGGTCCTATGGCTACACCTTC. As protein: CASSFSGSYGYTF.

The chain is built from TRBV6-5 and TRBJ2-7; TRBD1 is a possible D gene (6 bases). This CDR3 has 16 residues. Germline CDR1 and CDR2: MNHEY and SVGAGI. Trimming removed 2 bases at V and 6 bases at J, with 20 bases between. The CDR3 DNA reads as TGTGCCAGCAGTTACGCAGGATATGGTACAGGGAGCGAGCAGTACTTC. It codes for CASSYAGYGTGSEQYF.

The V gene is TRBV19, the J gene TRBJ1-5, with TRBD1 as a possible D gene (5 bases). Trimming removed 5 bases at V and 7 bases at J, with 12 bases between. Germline CDR1 LNHDA, CDR2 SQIVND (reference sequence). The CDR3 totals 13 residues. The CDR3 DNA follows: TGTGCCAGTAGTGGGGCAGTAGTCCAGCCCCAGCATTTT. Its translation: CASSGAVVQPQHF.

This clone came up a few times. This chain connects TRBV28 to TRBJ2-7; 7 bases agree with TRBD2. Trimming at V came to 4 bases and at J to 2 bases, leaving 2 bases not matched to a gene. CDR3 length: 13 residues. Germline V gene lookup returns CDR1 MDHEN and CDR2 SYDVKM. The CDR3 sequence: CASSSRGTYEQYV. CDR3 bases: TGTGCCAGCAGTTCGCGGGGGACCTACGAGCAGTACGTC.

This clone was recorded once. V and J are TRBV18 and TRBJ2-1, with 10 bases identical to TRBD1. The CDR3 has 15 amino acids. The germline V gene encodes CDR1 KGHSH and CDR2 LQKENI. Trimming removed 2 bases from V and 6 bases from J; junction bases left unmatched: 4. The CDR3: CASSPGGQGGNEQFF. DNA for the CDR3: TGTGCCAGCTCACCAGGTGGACAGGGGGGCAATGAGCAGTTCTTC.

This rearrangement joins TRBV13 to TRBJ1-1, with D perhaps matching TRBD1 (5 bases). V was cut by 4 bases and J by 1 base, with 10 bases left in between. CDR3 length equals 14 residues. Germline loops: CDR1 PRHDT, CDR2 FYEKMQ (reference sequence). The CDR3 region is CASSSPGENTEAFF. The CDR3 coding sequence is TGTGCCAGCAGCTCGCCGGGGGAGAACACTGAAGCTTTCTTT.

This chain connects TRBV2 to TRBJ1-2, with TRBD1 identical over 11 bases. CDR1 and CDR2 from the germline V gene are SNHLY and FYNNEI. The CDR3 is made up of 14 amino acids. V shed 4 bases, J shed 8 bases, and the junction held 6 bases outside the gene matches. CDR3 DNA sequence: TGTGCCAGCAGTGGGACAGGGGGCGTACAAGGCTACACCTTC. It specifies CASSGTGGVQGYTF.